This is a list of T cell receptor beta chains from one sample in a study of beta chain features in type 1 diabetes. The table came from immunoSEQ multiplex PCR; TCRdb's copy has only in-frame clones and leaves some out. Seen here are over 120,000 clones, 10% to 15% observed once, and the top ten hold roughly 1.3%. The specimen was central memory CD4+ T cells from blood. The receptors shown here come from a young man with type 1 diabetes. Each CDR3 is given with its conserved first and last residue. Fields, in order: J gene, D gene, V gene, clone size, CDR3 protein, CDR3 DNA. D genes are given only for firm matches. A clone size is listed for some rows: how often the clone was seen (once, few, many), or a class if it is expanded.

>TRBJ2-3|TRBD1|TRBV5-1|.
CASSGDRGPTDTQYF
TGCGCCAGCAGCGGAGACAGGGGCCCCACAGATACGCAGTATTTT
>TRBJ1-5|.|TRBV6-6|.
CASRISNQPQHF
TGTGCCAGCAGAATTAGCAATCAGCCCCAGCATTTT
>TRBJ2-6|.|TRBV28|many
CASNPSGANVLTF
TGTGCCAGCAACCCCTCTGGGGCCAACGTCCTGACTTTC
>TRBJ2-5|TRBD2|TRBV30|.
CAWSYGLAGPLQETQYF
TGTGCCTGGAGTTACGGGCTAGCGGGACCCCTCCAAGAGACCCAGTACTTC
>TRBJ2-3|.|TRBV5-1|few
CASSFGESTDTQYF
TGCGCCAGCAGCTTCGGCGAAAGCACAGATACGCAGTATTTT
>TRBJ2-7|.|TRBV21-1|.
CASSKELRTSYEQYF
TGTGCCAGCAGCAAAGAGCTAAGGACCTCCTACGAGCAGTACTTC
>TRBJ2-3|.|TRBV7-9|many
CASSPRVRGTDTQYF
TGTGCCAGCAGCCCTAGGGTGAGGGGCACAGATACGCAGTATTTT
>TRBJ2-1|.|TRBV30|.
CAWSVLNNEQFF
TGTGCCTGGAGTGTACTGAACAATGAGCAGTTCTTC
>TRBJ2-6|.|TRBV4-1|few
CASSQDIRAASGANVLTF
TGCGCCAGCAGCCAAGACATTAGGGCAGCCTCTGGGGCCAACGTCCTGACTTTC
>TRBJ2-5|.|TRBV30|few
CAWSGSGAPRETQYF
TGTGCCTGGAGTGGAAGTGGGGCGCCGCGGGAGACCCAGTACTTC
>TRBJ1-6|TRBD1|TRBV2|.
CASSEGQGVINSPLHF
TGTGCCAGCAGTGAGGGGCAGGGGGTAATTAATTCACCCCTCCACTTT
>TRBJ2-5|.|TRBV7-9|.
CASSPGPATETQYF
TGTGCCAGCAGTCCCGGCCCCGCCACTGAGACCCAGTACTTC
>TRBJ1-2|TRBD1|TRBV29-1|.
CSADRGYGYTF
TGCAGCGCTGACAGGGGGTATGGCTACACCTTC
>TRBJ2-5|TRBD2|TRBV10-3|few
CATRQRGGGETQYF
TGTGCCACCCGCCAGAGAGGCGGGGGAGAGACCCAGTACTTC
>TRBJ1-1|.|TRBV30|few
CAWSVPGTANTEAFF
TGTGCCTGGAGTGTTCCAGGGACGGCTAACACTGAAGCTTTCTTT